The present T cell receptor beta chain was sequenced within a study of blood T cell repertoires in COVID-19. Study summary: Acute-phase and convalescent COVID-19 samples originated in the United States, Italy and Spain. T cells, B-cell-depleted T cells, or PBMCs supplied cDNA or gDNA.

Enrolment of Seattle patients took place during active infection, and they were followed longitudinally. In the study's own analysis: Quantification of nucleated cells was approximated via reference gene primer amplification. Assay used: immunoSEQ multiplex PCR; TCRdb lists only in-frame clones, some missing. The DNA was the basis for D and trimming; V, J and clone size are from that table. The sample consists of fewer than 200,000 clones, approximately 79% of them appearing once. Germline V gene lookup returns CDR1 WNHNN and CDR2 SYGVQD (reference sequence). This CDR3 comprises 13 residues. V shed 6 bases, J shed 3 bases, and the junction held 4 bases outside the gene matches.

This TCR was sampled from a woman aged 40 to 50 with COVID-19, enrolled during active disease. Specimen: peripheral blood. J is TRBJ1-2 and V is TRBV10-1, with 7 bases that match TRBD1. Here the CDR3 reads CASSPDRDYGYTF. The DNA of the CDR3 is TGCGCCAGCAGCCCCGACAGGGACTATGGCTACACCTTC.